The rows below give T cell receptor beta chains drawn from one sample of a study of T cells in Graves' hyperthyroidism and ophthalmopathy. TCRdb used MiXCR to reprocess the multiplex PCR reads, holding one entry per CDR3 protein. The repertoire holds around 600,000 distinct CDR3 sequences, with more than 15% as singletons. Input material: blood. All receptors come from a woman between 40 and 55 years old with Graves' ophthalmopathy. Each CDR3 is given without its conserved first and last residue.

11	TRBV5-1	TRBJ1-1	ASSGTADTEAF
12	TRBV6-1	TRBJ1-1	ASSSGPPDTEAF
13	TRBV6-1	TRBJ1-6	ASGEGIAYNSPLH
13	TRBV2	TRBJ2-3	ASRPLAGVSDTQY
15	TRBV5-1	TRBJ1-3	ASSGGQGYSSGNTIY
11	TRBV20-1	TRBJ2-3	SALRDTPGTQY
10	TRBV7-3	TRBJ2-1	ASSPGNNEQF
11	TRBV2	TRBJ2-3	ASGPPSPDTQY
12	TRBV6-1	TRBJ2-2	ASSPGQGPGELF
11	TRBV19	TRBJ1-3	ASIREFGNTIY
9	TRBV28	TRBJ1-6	ASRFSSPLH
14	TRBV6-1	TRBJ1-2	ASSKGTGTGLYGYT
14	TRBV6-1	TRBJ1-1	ASSSQLYAPGTEAF
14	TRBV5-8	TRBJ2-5	ASSLVVQGAQEAQY
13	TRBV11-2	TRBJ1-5	ASSFGAGSYQPQH
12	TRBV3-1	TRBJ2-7	ASSQEAGANEQY
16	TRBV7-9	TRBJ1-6	ASSHGQGRVLYNSPLH
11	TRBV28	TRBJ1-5	ASSNSGDLAQH
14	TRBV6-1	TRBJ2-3	ASSGQLAGGVDTQY
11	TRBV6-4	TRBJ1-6	ASGTGEDSPLH
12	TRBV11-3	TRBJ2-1	ASSFGGGDNEQF
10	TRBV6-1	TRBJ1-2	ASSEVGYGYT
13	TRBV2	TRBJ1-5	ASTRDSLTNQPQH
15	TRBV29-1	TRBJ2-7	SAGGELGLAGAYEQY
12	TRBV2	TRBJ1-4	ASGPDELNEKLF
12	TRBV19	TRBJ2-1	ATLTSGGHNEQF